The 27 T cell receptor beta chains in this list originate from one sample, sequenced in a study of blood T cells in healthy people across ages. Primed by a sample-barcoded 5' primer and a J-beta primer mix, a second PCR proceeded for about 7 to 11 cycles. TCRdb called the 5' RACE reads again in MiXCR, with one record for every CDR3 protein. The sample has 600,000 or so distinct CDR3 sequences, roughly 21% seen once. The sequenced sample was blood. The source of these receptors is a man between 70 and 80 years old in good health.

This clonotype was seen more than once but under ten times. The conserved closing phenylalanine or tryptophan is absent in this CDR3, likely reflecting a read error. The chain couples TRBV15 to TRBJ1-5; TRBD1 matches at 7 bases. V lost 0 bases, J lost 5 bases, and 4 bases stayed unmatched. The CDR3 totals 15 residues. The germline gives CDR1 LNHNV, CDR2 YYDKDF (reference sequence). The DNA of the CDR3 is TGTGCCACCAGCAGAGAGACAGGGAGCGATCAGCCCCAGCATCTT. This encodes CATSRETGSDQPQHL.

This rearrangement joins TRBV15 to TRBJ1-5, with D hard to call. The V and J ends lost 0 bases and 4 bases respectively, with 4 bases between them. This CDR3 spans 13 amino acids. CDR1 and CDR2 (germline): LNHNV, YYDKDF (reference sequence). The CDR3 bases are TGTGCCACCAGCAGAGATTTTAATCAGCCCCAGCATTTT. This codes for CATSRDFNQPQHF.

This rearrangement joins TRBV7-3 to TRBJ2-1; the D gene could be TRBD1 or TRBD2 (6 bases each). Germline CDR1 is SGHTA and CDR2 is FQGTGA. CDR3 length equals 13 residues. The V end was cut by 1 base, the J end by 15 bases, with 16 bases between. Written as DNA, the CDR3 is TGTGCCAGCAGCTTAAGAAGGGGGGACATTTTGTTCTTC. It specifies CASSLRRGDILFF.

The DNA of the CDR3 is TGTGCCAGCAGCGTAGGGACAGGGCCCAATCAGCCCCAGCATTTT. Translation: CASSVGTGPNQPQHF. The gene calls are TRBV9 and TRBJ1-5, with 8 bases matching TRBD1. In germline, CDR1 is SGDLS, CDR2 YYNGEE. There are 15 residues in the CDR3. Trimming at V came to 0 bases and at J to 3 bases, leaving 2 bases not matched to a gene.

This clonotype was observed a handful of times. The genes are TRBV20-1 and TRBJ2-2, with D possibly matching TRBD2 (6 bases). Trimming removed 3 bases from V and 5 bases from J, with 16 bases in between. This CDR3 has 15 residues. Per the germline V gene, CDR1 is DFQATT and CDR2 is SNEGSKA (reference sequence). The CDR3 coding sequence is TGCAGTGCTAGCGAGGCGGGGAAGGAAACCGGGGAGCTGTTTTTT. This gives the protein CSASEAGKETGELFF.

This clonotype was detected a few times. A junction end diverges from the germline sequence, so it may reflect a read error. DNA of the CDR3: TGTGCCGGCAGCTTAGAAGGTCCTGAAGCTTTCTTT. Its translation is CAGSLEGPEAFF. This chain links TRBV11-2 with TRBJ1-1, with D uncertain. The CDR3 contains 12 residues. The germline V gene encodes CDR1 SGHAT and CDR2 FQNNGV.

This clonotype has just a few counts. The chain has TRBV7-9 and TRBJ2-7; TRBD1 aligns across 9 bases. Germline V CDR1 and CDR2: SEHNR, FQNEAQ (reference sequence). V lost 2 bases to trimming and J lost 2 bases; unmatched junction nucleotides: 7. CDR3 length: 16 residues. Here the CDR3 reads CASSLSRDRDPYEQYF. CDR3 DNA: TGTGCCAGCAGCTTATCCCGGGACAGGGACCCCTACGAGCAGTACTTC.

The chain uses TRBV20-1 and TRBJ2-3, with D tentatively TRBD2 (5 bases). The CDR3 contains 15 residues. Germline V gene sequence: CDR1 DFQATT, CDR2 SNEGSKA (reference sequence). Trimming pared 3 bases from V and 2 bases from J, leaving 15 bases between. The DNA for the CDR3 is TGCAGTGCTAGTTCTGGCGGGTCCGCCACAGATACGCAGTATTTT. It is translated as CSASSGGSATDTQYF.

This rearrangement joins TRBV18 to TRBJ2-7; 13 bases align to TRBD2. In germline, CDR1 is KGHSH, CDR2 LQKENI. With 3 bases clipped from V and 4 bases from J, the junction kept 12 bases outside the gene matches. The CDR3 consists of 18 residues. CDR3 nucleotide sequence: TGTGCCAGCTCACCCGGACTAGCGGGAGTTTGGGATGCTTACGAGCAGTACTTC. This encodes CASSPGLAGVWDAYEQYF.

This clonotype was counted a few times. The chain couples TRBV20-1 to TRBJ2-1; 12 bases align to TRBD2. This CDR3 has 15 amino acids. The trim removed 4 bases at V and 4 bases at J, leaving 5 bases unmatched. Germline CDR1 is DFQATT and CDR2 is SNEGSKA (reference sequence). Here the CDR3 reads CSAIRTSGTYNEQFF. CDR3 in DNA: TGCAGTGCTATCAGGACTAGCGGGACTTACAATGAGCAGTTCTTC.

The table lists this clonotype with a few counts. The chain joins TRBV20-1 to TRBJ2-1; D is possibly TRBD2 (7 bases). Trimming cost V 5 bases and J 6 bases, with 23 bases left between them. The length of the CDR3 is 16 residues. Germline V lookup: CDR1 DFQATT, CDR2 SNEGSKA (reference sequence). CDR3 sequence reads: CSAWGGLHVFSNEQFF. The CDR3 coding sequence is TGCAGTGCTTGGGGGGGCCTACACGTATTCAGCAATGAGCAGTTCTTC.

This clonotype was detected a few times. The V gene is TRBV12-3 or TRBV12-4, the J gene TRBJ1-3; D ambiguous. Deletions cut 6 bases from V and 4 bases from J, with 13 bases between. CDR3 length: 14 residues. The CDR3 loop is CASSLRGDGNTIYF. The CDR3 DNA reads TGTGCCAGCAGCCTCCGGGGAGACGGAAACACCATATATTTT.

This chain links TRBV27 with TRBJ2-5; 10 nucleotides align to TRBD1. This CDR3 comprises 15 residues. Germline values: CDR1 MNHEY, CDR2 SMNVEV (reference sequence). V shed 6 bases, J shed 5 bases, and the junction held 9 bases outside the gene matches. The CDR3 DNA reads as TGTGCCAGCAGCCTGGGACAGGGGCATGGGGAGACCCAGTACTTC. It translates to CASSLGQGHGETQYF.

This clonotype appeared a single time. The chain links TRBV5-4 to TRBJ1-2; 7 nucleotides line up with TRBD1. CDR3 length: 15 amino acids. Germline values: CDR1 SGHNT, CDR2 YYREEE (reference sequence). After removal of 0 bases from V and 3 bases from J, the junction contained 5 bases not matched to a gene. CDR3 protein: CASSLGAGTDYGYTF. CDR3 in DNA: TGTGCCAGCAGCTTGGGGGCCGGGACAGACTATGGCTACACCTTC.

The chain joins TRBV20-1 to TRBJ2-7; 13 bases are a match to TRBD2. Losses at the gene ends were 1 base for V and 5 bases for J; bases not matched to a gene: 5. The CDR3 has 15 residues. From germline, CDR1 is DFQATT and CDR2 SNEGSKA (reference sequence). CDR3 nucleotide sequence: TGCAGTGCTAGAGTCGGGACTAGCGGGACGGACGAGCAGTACTTC. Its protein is CSARVGTSGTDEQYF.

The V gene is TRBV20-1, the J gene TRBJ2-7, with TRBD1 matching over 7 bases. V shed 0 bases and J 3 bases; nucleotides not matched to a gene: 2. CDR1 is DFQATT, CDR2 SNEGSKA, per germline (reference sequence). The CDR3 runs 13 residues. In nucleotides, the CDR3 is TGCAGTGCTAGAGACGACAGGGACTACGAGCAGTACTTC. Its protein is CSARDDRDYEQYF.

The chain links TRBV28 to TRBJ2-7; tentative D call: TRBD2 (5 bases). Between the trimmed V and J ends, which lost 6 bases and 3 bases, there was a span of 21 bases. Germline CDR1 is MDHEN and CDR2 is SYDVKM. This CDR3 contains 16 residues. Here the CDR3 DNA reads TGTGCCAGCAGCGCTATCGGGGTCGTTAAGCACTACGAGCAGTACTTC. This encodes CASSAIGVVKHYEQYF.

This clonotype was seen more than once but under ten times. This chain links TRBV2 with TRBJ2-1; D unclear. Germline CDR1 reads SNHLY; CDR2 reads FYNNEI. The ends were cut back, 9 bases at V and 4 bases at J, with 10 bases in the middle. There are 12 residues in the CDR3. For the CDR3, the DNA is TGTGCCAGTAGGACCGAATACAATGAGCAGTTCTTC. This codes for CASRTEYNEQFF. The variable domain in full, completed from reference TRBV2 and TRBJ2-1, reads EPEVTQTPSHQVTQMGQEVILRCVPISNHLYFYWYRQILGQKVEFLVSFYNNEISEKSEIFDDQFSVERPDGSNFTLKIRSTKLEDSAMYFCASRTEYNEQFFGPGTRLTVL.

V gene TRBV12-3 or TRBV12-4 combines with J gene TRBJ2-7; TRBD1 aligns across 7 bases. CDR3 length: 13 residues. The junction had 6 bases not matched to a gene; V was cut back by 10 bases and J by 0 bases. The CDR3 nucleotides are TGTGCCAACGGGGACAGCGACTCCTACGAGCAGTACTTC. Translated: CANGDSDSYEQYF.

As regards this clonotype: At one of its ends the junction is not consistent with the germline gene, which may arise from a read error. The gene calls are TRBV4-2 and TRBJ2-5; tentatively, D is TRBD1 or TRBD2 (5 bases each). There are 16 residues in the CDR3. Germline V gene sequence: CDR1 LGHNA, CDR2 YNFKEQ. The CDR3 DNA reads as TGTGTCAGCAGCCAAAAAGGGACGCCGAACCAAGAGACCCAGTACTTC. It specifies CVSSQKGTPNQETQYF.

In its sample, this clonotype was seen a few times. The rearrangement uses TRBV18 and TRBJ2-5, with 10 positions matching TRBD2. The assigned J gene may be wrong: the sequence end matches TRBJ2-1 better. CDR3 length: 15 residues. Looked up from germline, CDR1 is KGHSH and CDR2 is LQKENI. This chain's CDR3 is CASSPGVAGGIEQFF. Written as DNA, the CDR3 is TGTGCCAGCTCACCAGGGGTAGCGGGAGGAATTGAGCAGTTCTTC.

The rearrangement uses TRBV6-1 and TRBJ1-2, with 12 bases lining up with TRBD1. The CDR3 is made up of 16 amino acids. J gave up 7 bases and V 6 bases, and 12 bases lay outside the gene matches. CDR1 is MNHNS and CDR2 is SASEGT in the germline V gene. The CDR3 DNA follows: TGTGCCAGCAGCACCGGGACAGGGGGCATCATCGGTGGCTACACCTTC. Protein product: CASSTGTGGIIGGYTF.

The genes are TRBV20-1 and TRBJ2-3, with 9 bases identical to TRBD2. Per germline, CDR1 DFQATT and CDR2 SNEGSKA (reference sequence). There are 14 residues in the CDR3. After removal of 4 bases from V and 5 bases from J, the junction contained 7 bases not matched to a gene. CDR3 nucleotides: TGCAGTGCTATGGCTAGCGGGAAATTAGATACGCAGTATTTT. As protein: CSAMASGKLDTQYF.

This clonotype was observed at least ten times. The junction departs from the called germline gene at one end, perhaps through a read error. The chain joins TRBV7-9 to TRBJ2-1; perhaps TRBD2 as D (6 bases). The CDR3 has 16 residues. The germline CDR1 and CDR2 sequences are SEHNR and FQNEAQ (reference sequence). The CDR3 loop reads CASSLRGGSSYNEQFF. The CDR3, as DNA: TGCGCCAGCAGCTTGCGTGGGGGGAGCTCCTACAATGAGCAGTTCTTC.

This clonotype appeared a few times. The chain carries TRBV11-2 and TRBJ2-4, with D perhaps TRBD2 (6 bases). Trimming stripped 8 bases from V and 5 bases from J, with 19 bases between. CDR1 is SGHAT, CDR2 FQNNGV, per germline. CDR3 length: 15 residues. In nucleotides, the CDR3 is TGTGCCAGCCGCACATATGGGGAGGAGGAAAACATTCAGTACTTC. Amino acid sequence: CASRTYGEEENIQYF. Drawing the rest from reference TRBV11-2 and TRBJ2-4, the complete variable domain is EAGVAQSPRYKIIEKRQSVAFWCNPISGHATLYWYQQILGQGPKLLIQFQNNGVVDDSQLPKDRFSAERLKGVDSTLKIQPAKLEDSAVYLCASRTYGEEENIQYFGAGTRLSVL.

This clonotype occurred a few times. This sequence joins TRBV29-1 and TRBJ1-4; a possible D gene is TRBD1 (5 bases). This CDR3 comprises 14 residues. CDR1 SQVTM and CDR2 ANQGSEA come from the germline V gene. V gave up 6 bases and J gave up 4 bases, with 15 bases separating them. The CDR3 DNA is TGCAGCGTCCAACCTCAGGGTGTTAATGAAAAACTGTTTTTT. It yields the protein CSVQPQGVNEKLFF.

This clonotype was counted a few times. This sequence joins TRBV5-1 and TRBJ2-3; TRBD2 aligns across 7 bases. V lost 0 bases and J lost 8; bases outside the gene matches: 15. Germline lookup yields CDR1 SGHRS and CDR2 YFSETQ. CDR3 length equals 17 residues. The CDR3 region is CASSLGVAAGKEGTQYF. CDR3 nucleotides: TGCGCCAGCAGCTTGGGAGTTGCAGCGGGGAAAGAGGGTACGCAGTATTTT.